This passage covers 17 T cell receptor beta chains from one sample sequenced in a study of tumor and adjacent non-tumor tissue in lung cancer. TCRbeta libraries were built with three rounds of nested PCR, modified from ARM-PCR. From the multiplex PCR reads, TCRdb called clonotypes with MiXCR, one entry per CDR3 protein. The data contain fewer than 85,000 distinct CDR3 sequences, 55% to 85% of them singletons. The template was RNA from unsorted bulk tissue. Sequences were obtained from lung tumor tissue. These receptors all stem from a man aged 55-75 years with non-small cell lung cancer.

Notes on this clonotype: The final CDR3 position lacks the conserved phenylalanine or tryptophan, pointing to a likely read error. The chain has TRBV29-1 and TRBJ2-7; possibly TRBD2 for D (6 bases). The germline gives CDR1 SQVTM, CDR2 ANQGSEA. The CDR3 consists of 12 residues. This CDR3 reads CSAVADSYKQYY. The CDR3 nucleotides are TGCAGCGCTGTAGCGGACTCCTACAAGCAGTACTAC.

To note about this clonotype: A read error may produce the germline difference seen at one junction end. The chain combines TRBV6-5 with TRBJ2-7; D is possibly TRBD2 (6 bases). The germline gives CDR1 MNHEY, CDR2 SVGAGI. This CDR3 is built from 15 residues. The CDR3 spells CANSYSRRETAEQYF. The CDR3 DNA reads TGTGCTAACAGTTACTCGAGACGGGAGACGGCCGAGCAGTATTTC.

As for this clonotype: Because it lacks the conserved phenylalanine or tryptophan at the end, this CDR3 is likely a read error. The chain combines TRBV5-1 with TRBJ2-1, with 11 bases matching TRBD2. With V trimmed by 2 bases and J by 10 bases, 11 bases remained unmatched. This CDR3 has 16 residues. CDR1 and CDR2 from the germline V gene are SGHRS and YFSETQ. The CDR3 protein is CASSLTAGTSGEEQFI. The CDR3 coding sequence is TGCGCCAGCAGCTTAACTGCCGGGACTAGCGGAGAGGAGCAGTTCATC.

For this clonotype: The junction differs from germline at one of its ends, possibly a read error. This chain joins TRBV20-1 and TRBJ2-1; D not resolved. The CDR3 sequence is 13 residues long. Germline CDR1 DFQATT, CDR2 SNEGSKA (reference sequence). CDR3 protein: CSARGPTTIEHFF. CDR3 in DNA: TGCAGTGCCAGAGGTCCGACGACAATCGAGCATTTTTTC.

Of note for this clonotype: The junction departs from germline at one end; a sequencing error may be responsible. This rearrangement joins TRBV20-1 to TRBJ2-4; TRBD2 agrees at 8 bases. The CDR3 is 15 residues long. CDR1 DFQATT and CDR2 SNEGSKA come from the germline V gene (reference sequence). The chain's CDR3 is CNASDEAGVVNIPYF. In DNA, the CDR3 is TGCAATGCTAGTGATGAAGCGGGAGTTGTGAACATTCCGTACTTC.

This clonotype was seen once. A junction boundary mismatches the germline segment, possibly from a read error. The chain couples TRBV11-1 to TRBJ2-7; no reliable D call. From germline, CDR1 is SGHAT and CDR2 FQDESV (reference sequence). The CDR3 contains 13 residues. DNA of the CDR3: TGTACCAGCAGCTTATATATTTACGGCGAGAAGTACTTC. Translated: CTSSLYIYGEKYF.

V is TRBV29-1 and J is TRBJ1-3, with D hard to call. Trimming left V 4 bases short and J 3 bases short, with 10 bases between. The CDR3 totals 13 residues. The germline gives CDR1 SQVTM, CDR2 ANQGSEA. DNA of the CDR3: TGCAGCGTTGGTGAGGCATTTGGAAACACCATATATTTT. It specifies CSVGEAFGNTIYF.

Of note for this clonotype: No conserved phenylalanine or tryptophan ends this CDR3, so it is likely a read error. V is TRBV10-2 and J is TRBJ2-7, with D tentatively TRBD2 (6 bases). The CDR3 runs to 14 residues. Germline V CDR1 and CDR2: WSHSY, SAAADI. The CDR3 reads CASSDGGNPYEQYL. The CDR3 DNA reads as TGTGCCAGCAGTGACGGAGGGAATCCCTACGAGCAGTACTTG.

The sample holds a few counts of this clonotype. The V and J genes are TRBV11-2 and TRBJ2-1, with D possibly being TRBD1 or TRBD2 (5 bases each). V lost 1 base and J lost 6, with 7 bases in between. The CDR3 contains 13 residues. Germline CDR1 SGHAT, CDR2 FQNNGV. The CDR3 reads CASSLGGTNEQFF. In DNA, the CDR3 is TGTGCCAGCAGCTTAGGTGGGACCAATGAGCAGTTCTTC.

A word on this clonotype: Just one base apart from a much larger clone, this may be a read error. The chain is built from TRBV6-5 and TRBJ2-5, with D possibly being TRBD2 (6 bases). The CDR3 is made up of 12 amino acids. Germline CDR1 MNHEY, CDR2 SVGAGI. CDR3 sequence: CASRGSGETQHF. CDR3 nucleotides: TGTGCCAGCAGGGGCTCGGGGGAGACCCAGCACTTC.

As regards this clonotype: One junction end does not reproduce the germline sequence, and a read error may be involved. The genes are TRBV20-1 and TRBJ2-2; perhaps TRBD1 as D (6 bases). From germline, CDR1 is DFQATT and CDR2 SNEGSKA (reference sequence). This CDR3 is 14 amino acids long. The CDR3 sequence: CSAYSTGNTGELSF. In DNA, the CDR3 is TGCAGTGCTTATTCTACAGGGAATACCGGGGAGCTGTCTTTT.

Comments on this clonotype: At one end, the junction sequence differs from germline, possibly due to a read error. The chain carries TRBV5-4 and TRBJ2-3; TRBD2 aligns across 8 bases. CDR3 length: 16 residues. Germline assignment: CDR1 SGHNT and CDR2 YYREEE (reference sequence). The CDR3 coding sequence is TGTGACAGCAACCCTATCGAGCGGGAGCCTGGAGATACGCAGTATTTT. Protein sequence: CDSNPIEREPGDTQYF. The entire variable domain, with the rest obtained from reference TRBV5-4 and TRBJ2-3, is as follows: ETGVTQSPTHLIKTRGQQVTLRCSSQSGHNTVSWYQQALGQGPQFIFQYYREEENGRGNFPPRFSGLQFPNYSSELNVNALELDDSALYLCDSNPIEREPGDTQYFGPGTRLTVL.

In the case of this clonotype: Its ends do not fully match the called genes, so a read error is possible. The chain couples TRBV20-1 to TRBJ2-2; 11 bases fit TRBD2. This CDR3 is built from 16 residues. Looked up from germline, CDR1 is DFQATT and CDR2 is SNEGSKA (reference sequence). The CDR3: CSTTLAGGPESGELLF. The DNA for the CDR3 is TGCAGTACTACTTTAGCGGGAGGGCCGGAGTCCGGGGAGCTGCTTTTT.

This clonotype came up a few times. One base away lies a much larger clone, so this may be a sequencing read error. The chain joins TRBV5-6 to TRBJ1-1, with 7 bases lining up with TRBD1. Trimming at V came to 3 bases and at J to 7 bases, leaving 12 bases not matched to a gene. The CDR3 runs to 15 residues. The germline V gene has CDR1 SGHDT and CDR2 YYEEEE. Here the CDR3 reads CASSSSGIGGVEAFF. For the CDR3, the DNA is TGTGCCAGCAGCTCCTCCGGGATAGGGGGCGTTGAAGCTTTCTTT.

This clonotype was found a few times. The chain joins TRBV20-1 to TRBJ2-1; 8 bases are shared with TRBD2. The CDR3 length is 16 residues. V gave up 1 base and J gave up 10 bases; unmatched junction bases: 15. Germline V gene lookup returns CDR1 DFQATT and CDR2 SNEGSKA (reference sequence). The CDR3 sequence: CSARGESGLVDHEQFF. CDR3 coding DNA: TGCAGTGCTAGAGGGGAGTCGGGACTAGTCGACCACGAGCAGTTCTTC.

On this clonotype itself: This sequence may be a read error, since a much larger clone differs from it by one base. The J gene is TRBJ2-3, the V gene TRBV5-6, with D tentatively TRBD2 (5 bases). This CDR3 spans 15 amino acids. The germline gives CDR1 SGHDT, CDR2 YYEEEE. The CDR3 loop reads CASSSAGGSTDMQYF. CDR3 nucleotide sequence: TGTGCCAGCAGCTCCGCCGGAGGAAGCACAGATATGCAGTATTTT.

Points on this clonotype: It is likely a read error, because the conserved phenylalanine at the end of the CDR3 is missing. The chain links TRBV6-1 to TRBJ2-7; D unclear. V lost 3 bases, J lost 5 bases, and 23 bases lay in between. This CDR3 region has 17 residues. The germline V gene encodes CDR1 MNHNS and CDR2 SASEGT. Written as DNA, the CDR3 is TGTGCCAGCAGTGACGTTCTAATTGACTTCTTCAACGACGAGCAGTACTAC. It specifies CASSDVLIDFFNDEQYY.